The T cell receptor beta chain described here comes from a study of shared clonotypes between healthy human individuals. About the study: Per-donor plates numbered three CD4 naive, three CD4 memory, two CD8 naive and one CD8 memory.

The protocol was immunoSEQ multiplex PCR, while the TCRdb copy is restricted to in-frame clones and leaves out a portion. In the table there are a few hundred thousand clones, roughly 97% of which are singletons. Between the trimmed V and J ends, which lost 2 bases and 1 base, there was a span of 5 bases. CDR3 length equals 13 residues. Per the germline V gene, CDR1 is MNHEY and CDR2 is SVGAGI. Sequencing was performed on naive CD4+ T cells sorted from blood. Specified subset: CD45RA+ positively selected. The chain carries TRBV6-5 and TRBJ1-1; D is unclear. The source of this sequence is a woman in her 30s in good health. The CDR3 is CASSYRANTEAFF. The CDR3 bases are TGTGCCAGCAGTTACAGGGCGAACACTGAAGCTTTCTTT.